This TCR beta chain appears in the sequencing data of a study of T cells in Graves' hyperthyroidism and ophthalmopathy. This CDR3 spans 17 amino acids. The ends lost 1 base at V and 6 bases at J; junction bases unmatched: 15. Germline-derived CDR1 and CDR2 are DFQATT and SNEGSKA (reference sequence). TCR beta CDR3 region amplification was performed from RNA transcripts. First-round RT-PCR of the TCR CDR3 relied on the HTBI primer set. Using its own MiXCR run on the multiplex PCR reads, TCRdb lists one record per CDR3 protein. The sample has under 400,000 distinct CDR3 sequences; nearly 15% are singletons. This clonotype has ten or more counts. The PBMCs were taken from about 10 ml of fresh peripheral blood.

V is TRBV20-1 and J is TRBJ2-1; 7 nucleotides agree with TRBD2. This TCR came from a woman between 55 and 75 years old with Graves' ophthalmopathy. Sequenced: blood. The CDR3 spells CSARGSGRVAGSNEQFF. The CDR3 DNA sequence: TGCAGTGCTAGAGGGTCCGGTAGAGTAGCGGGTAGCAATGAGCAGTTCTTC.